What follows describes a single TCR beta chain. This clone was seen only a few times. The antigen it recognizes is unknown. The input lacks base qualities; no much larger clone sits a single base away. CDR1 and CDR2, per the germline V gene, are SGHRS and YFSETQ. V lost 0 bases and J lost 6 bases; the stretch between them is 10 bases long. Counted from cysteine to phenylalanine, this CDR3 has 13 amino acids. Kept here is only the CDR3 DNA, which spans 39 bases and is read in frame from base 1. These data come from a study of PD-L1 blockade in urothelial cancer (dated by TCRdb to 2017 to 2019). Concerning the study at large: All patients started therapy around 2014 and received atezolizumab 1,200 mg intravenously every 3 weeks. About 85% of the roughly 29 patients were identified as males with urothelial cancer of bladder origin, and a prior smoking history was reported by 18 of 29 patients. Patients had an ECOG performance status of 0 or 1 and had received between 0 and 3 prior chemotherapy regimens. Blood samples were analyzed 3 weeks after the start of treatment (second dose) and 6 weeks after the start of treatment. A median of roughly 140,000 T cells and approximately 86,000 unique TCRs was obtained from blood samples, and a median clonality of around 0.072 was observed. The study was an exploratory multi-omic analysis of somatic, immune and clinical correlates of response to PD-L1 blockade with atezolizumab in urothelial cancer. Pretreatment tumor samples, along with matched peripheral blood serially collected before and after atezolizumab treatment, were subjected to TCR sequencing. Durable clinical benefit was defined as progression-free survival longer than 6 months, and TCR features were also tested against progression-free and overall survival. Whole exome sequencing and RNA sequencing of pretreatment tumors were performed alongside TCR sequencing in the same patients. Durable clinical benefit was achieved by nine patients but not by the remaining 20. Pretreatment blood TCR-seq was available for 27 to 30 patients, at least one posttreatment blood collection was obtained for approximately 25 patients, and tumor TCR-seq was available for approximately 25 patients.

Each PCR received spiked-in synthetic TCR analog templates so that absolute template abundance could be estimated from read counts. The immunoSEQ assay used bias-controlled V and J gene primers to amplify TCRbeta CDR3 regions from genomic DNA. Sequencing of rearranged TCRbeta segments was performed at approximately 20X coverage. The study's own analysis went as follows. Clustering was used to correct sequencing errors, and CDR3s were annotated against IMGT to assign V, D and J genes. Out-of-frame and stop-codon sequences were excluded, and only productive TCRbeta rearrangements were used in downstream analyses. Clonality was calculated as one minus the Shannon entropy normalized by the log of the number of unique productive sequences. Clones differing between time points or between blood and tumor were identified by Fisher's exact test with Benjamini-Hochberg correction at adjusted p below 0.01. TCRdb provides this immuneACCESS table in a form limited to in-frame rearrangements. Some clones are lacking; in checked studies, under half of them reflect an unresolved V gene, and why the rest are absent is not known. V and J calls and clone size are as listed in that table; D and trimming were resolved from the DNA. In all, the sample holds about 120,000 clones, and about 89% of those were seen once. Under 2% of the sample goes to the ten largest clones.

What this sample's time point label stands for: peripheral blood 6 weeks after treatment start. The cohort comprised fewer than 35 patients with locally advanced or metastatic urothelial carcinoma treated at Memorial Sloan Kettering on a trial protocol. Peripheral blood mononuclear cells were collected pretreatment and during treatment, with between 1 and 8 total time points obtained per patient. The Qiagen DNeasy Blood extraction kit was used to purify genomic DNA from total PBMCs and tumor samples. PBMCs were collected pretreatment and during treatment, and were isolated and stored as previously described. The full study reports these points: Improved progression-free and overall survival was found to be associated with pretreatment peripheral blood TCR clonality below the median. Small sample size (n ≈ 30) and many exploratory analyses mean the results are intended to be hypothesis-generating. Patients with durable benefit showed greater expansion of tumor-associated TCR clones in peripheral blood 3 weeks after starting treatment (n of about 21, p = 0.022).

This specimen was PBMCs, taken around atezolizumab (anti-PD-L1) treatment. The receptor's source is a man aged 55 to 69 with urothelial cancer. The chain is assembled from TRBV5-1 and TRBJ2-7, with no reliable assignment of the D segment. The DNA is as follows: TGCGCCAGCAGCTTGGCCGCGCTATCCGAGCAGTACTTC. Translated, this gives CASSLAALSEQYF.